These T cell receptor beta chains were read from a single sample in a study of T cells in Graves' hyperthyroidism and ophthalmopathy. TCRdb passed the multiplex PCR reads through MiXCR, listing each CDR3 protein once. The sample holds approximately 700,000 distinct CDR3 sequences, 45% seen once. Material: peripheral blood or thyroid tissue (not recorded which). These receptor sequences come from an adult man with Graves' disease, either hyperthyroidism or ophthalmopathy (not recorded which). CDR3s include the opening cysteine and the closing phenylalanine or tryptophan. D genes are given only for firm matches. Size values are once, few and many counts, or a class for expanded clones, and some rows have none.

CDR3 protein | CDR3 DNA | D gene | J gene | CDR3 length | clone size | V gene
CASSAKSGYSGNTIYF | TGTGCCAGCAGCGCGAAGAGCGGCTACTCTGGAAACACCATATATTTT | NA | TRBJ1-3 | 16 | NA | TRBV9
CSASGGGTSGNTIYF | TGCAGTGCTAGCGGCGGCGGGACTTCTGGAAACACCATATATTTT | NA | TRBJ1-3 | 15 | once | TRBV20-1
CASSIGPASTEAFF | TGTGCCAGTAGTATTGGTCCAGCCTCCACTGAAGCTTTCTTT | NA | TRBJ1-1 | 14 | NA | TRBV7-9
CASSPRQRTTYGYTF | TGTGCCAGCAGTCCAAGACAGAGGACCACCTATGGCTACACCTTC | NA | TRBJ1-2 | 15 | few | TRBV12-3/TRBV12-4
CSLEGTYGYTF | TGCAGCTTGGAGGGAACCTATGGCTACACCTTC | NA | TRBJ1-2 | 11 | NA | TRBV29-1
CASSSYRATEAFF | TGTGCCAGCAGCTCTTACCGCGCCACTGAAGCTTTCTTT | NA | TRBJ1-1 | 13 | many | TRBV7-9
CASSLLQDYGYTF | TGCGCCAGCAGCTTGCTCCAGGACTATGGCTACACCTTC | NA | TRBJ1-2 | 13 | NA | TRBV5-1
CASSEAWAQPQHF | TGTGCCAGCAGTGAAGCTTGGGCTCAGCCCCAGCATTTT | NA | TRBJ1-5 | 13 | many | TRBV2
CASSLYVGGQGGQPQHF | TGTGCCAGCAGCTTATACGTCGGGGGGCAGGGCGGTCAGCCCCAGCATTTT | NA | TRBJ1-5 | 17 | few | TRBV7-9
CASSDPTGTAYGYTF | TGTGCCAGCAGTGACCCCACAGGGACGGCCTATGGCTACACCTTC | NA | TRBJ1-2 | 15 | NA | TRBV25-1
CASSEWGAGLVRSPLHF | TGTGCCAGCAGTGAATGGGGGGCAGGGCTTGTTCGTTCACCCCTCCACTTT | NA | TRBJ1-6 | 17 | NA | TRBV25-1
CASRQPRGTGELFF | TGTGCCAGCAGACAACCTCGGGGTACCGGGGAGCTGTTTTTT | NA | TRBJ2-2 | 14 | few | TRBV7-2
CSVEWTSGGKGPYEQYF | TGCAGCGTTGAATGGACTAGCGGAGGAAAAGGACCCTACGAGCAGTACTTC | TRBD2 | TRBJ2-7 | 17 | few | TRBV29-1
CASSLGFLSSNYGYTF | TGTGCCAGCAGCTTGGGATTCCTTTCCTCTAACTATGGCTACACCTTC | NA | TRBJ1-2 | 16 | NA | TRBV7-9
CSALDRGSNQPQHF | TGCAGTGCTCTTGACAGGGGAAGCAATCAGCCCCAGCATTTT | TRBD1 | TRBJ1-5 | 14 | few | TRBV20-1
CSARDPGVRRQETQYF | TGCAGTGCTAGAGATCCGGGGGTACGGCGGCAAGAGACCCAGTACTTC | NA | TRBJ2-5 | 16 | NA | TRBV20-1
CASRDGGGYNSTLHF | TGTGCCAGCAGGGATGGGGGCGGCTATAATTCAACCCTCCACTTT | NA | TRBJ1-6 | 15 | NA | TRBV9
CASSLTGTTNEKLFF | TGTGCCAGCAGTCTTACGGGGACAACTAATGAAAAACTGTTTTTT | NA | TRBJ1-4 | 15 | few | TRBV12-3/TRBV12-4
CASSPSGGVTHEQYF | TGTGCCAGCAGCCCCTCAGGGGGCGTAACGCACGAGCAGTACTTC | TRBD1 | TRBJ2-7 | 15 | once | TRBV5-5
CASSLGGAGGTGELFF | TGTGCCAGCAGCTTAGGGGGGGCCGGGGGCACCGGGGAGCTGTTTTTT | NA | TRBJ2-2 | 16 | NA | TRBV11-2
CSVGEPGHGEQYF | TGCAGCGTAGGGGAGCCGGGACACGGCGAGCAGTACTTC | NA | TRBJ2-7 | 13 | NA | TRBV29-1
CATSRGTGGTIYF | TGTGCCACCAGCCGAGGGACAGGGGGCACCATATATTTT | TRBD1 | TRBJ1-3 | 13 | NA | TRBV15
CAIPGEEVPYEQYF | TGTGCCATCCCAGGGGAGGAGGTTCCCTACGAGCAGTACTTC | NA | TRBJ2-7 | 14 | NA | TRBV10-3
CASSLGGGHEKLFF | TGTGCCAGCAGTTTGGGAGGGGGACATGAAAAACTGTTTTTT | NA | TRBJ1-4 | 14 | NA | TRBV28
CASSSMDSLNTEAFF | TGTGCCAGCAGCTCGATGGACAGCTTAAACACTGAAGCTTTCTTT | NA | TRBJ1-1 | 15 | many | TRBV11-2
CASGEPYEQYF | TGTGCCAGTGGCGAGCCCTACGAGCAGTACTTC | NA | TRBJ2-7 | 11 | few | TRBV24-1
CASSQADSNQPQHF | TGTGCCAGCAGCCAAGCGGATAGCAATCAGCCCCAGCATTTT | NA | TRBJ1-5 | 14 | NA | TRBV12-3/TRBV12-4
CASSLAPSVSGNTIYF | TGCGCCAGCAGCTTGGCTCCGTCTGTCTCTGGAAACACCATATATTTT | NA | TRBJ1-3 | 16 | few | TRBV5-1
CASRQGADSPLHF | TGTGCCAGCAGGCAAGGGGCGGATTCACCCCTCCACTTT | NA | TRBJ1-6 | 13 | many | TRBV6-5
CAISVAGGKSYEQYF | TGTGCCATCAGCGTAGCGGGGGGGAAATCCTACGAGCAGTACTTC | TRBD2 | TRBJ2-7 | 15 | NA | TRBV10-3
CASRRGPYNSPLHF | TGTGCCAGCAGACGGGGGCCCTATAATTCACCCCTCCACTTT | NA | TRBJ1-6 | 14 | NA | TRBV12-3/TRBV12-4
CASSLMRANVLTF | TGTGCCAGCAGCTTAATGAGGGCCAACGTCCTGACTTTC | NA | TRBJ2-6 | 13 | NA | TRBV7-3
CASSQGQGAGTEAFF | TGTGCCAGCAGCCAGGGACAGGGGGCCGGCACTGAAGCTTTCTTT | TRBD1 | TRBJ1-1 | 15 | NA | TRBV7-9
CASRLGSGSEQYF | TGTGCCAGCAGACTAGGGTCCGGTTCCGAGCAGTACTTC | NA | TRBJ2-7 | 13 | once | TRBV7-8
CASTNHRGGYTFGSGTRLKLFF | NA | NA | TRBJ1-4 | 22 | NA | TRBV16
CASSLTPSGGIYEQYF | TGTGCCAGCAGCCTCACACCTAGCGGGGGGATCTACGAGCAGTACTTC | TRBD2 | TRBJ2-7 | 16 | NA | TRBV6-1
CAISGTSGSNYEQYF | TGTGCCATCAGTGGAACTAGCGGGAGTAACTACGAGCAGTACTTC | TRBD2 | TRBJ2-7 | 15 | once | TRBV10-3